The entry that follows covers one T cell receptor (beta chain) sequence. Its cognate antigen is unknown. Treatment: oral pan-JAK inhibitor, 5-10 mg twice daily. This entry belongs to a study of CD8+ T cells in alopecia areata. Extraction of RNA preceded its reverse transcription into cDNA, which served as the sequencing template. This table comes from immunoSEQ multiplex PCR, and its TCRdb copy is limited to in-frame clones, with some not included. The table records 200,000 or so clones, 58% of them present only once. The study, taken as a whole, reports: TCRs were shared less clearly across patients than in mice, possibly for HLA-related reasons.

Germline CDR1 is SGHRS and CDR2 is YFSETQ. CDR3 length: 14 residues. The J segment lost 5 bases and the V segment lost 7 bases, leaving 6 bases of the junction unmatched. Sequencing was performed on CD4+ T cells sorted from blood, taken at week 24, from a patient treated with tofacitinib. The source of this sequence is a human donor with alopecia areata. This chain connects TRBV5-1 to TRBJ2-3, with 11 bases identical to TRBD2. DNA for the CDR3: TGCGCCAGCCGGACTAGCGGGCTTCAAGATACGCAGTATTTT. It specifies CASRTSGLQDTQYF.